This T cell receptor beta chain emerged from a study of blood T cell repertoires in COVID-19. In the study overall: T cells, B-cell-depleted T cells, or PBMCs supplied cDNA or gDNA.

Profiling relied on immunoSEQ multiplex PCR, and the TCRdb table lists in-frame clones only, not all of them. The table shows some 120,000 clones, with around 80% occurring only once. In germline, CDR1 is LNHDA, CDR2 SQIVND (reference sequence). This CDR3 contains 14 residues. Trimming removed 6 bases at V and 4 bases at J, with 15 bases between. The receptor's source is a man in his 70s with acute or convalescent COVID-19. The chain employs TRBV19 and TRBJ1-2, with D hard to call. Sequencing input: peripheral blood. CDR3 in DNA: TGTGCCAGTAGCCCCCTAGACCCACTCTATGGCTACACCTTC. It encodes CASSPLDPLYGYTF.